This T cell receptor beta chain was recovered during a study of graft-versus-host responses after intestinal transplantation. At the level of the study: For approximately 3 years after anti-thymocyte globulin induction, all recipients took tacrolimus and steroids.

Regarding this clone: What it binds is not known.

V gave up 3 bases and J gave up 5 bases; unmatched junction bases: 7. The CDR3 consists of 15 residues. Germline loops: CDR1 LNHDA, CDR2 SQIVND (reference sequence). Assay used: immunoSEQ multiplex PCR; TCRdb lists only in-frame clones, some missing. The data show about 92,000 clones, around 90% seen once. Study results and caveats: Some GvH clones were seen earlier in gut or blood, suggesting intestinal origin.

The sequence derives from a human donor who received an intestinal transplant. The chain employs TRBV19 and TRBJ1-2; 9 bases line up with TRBD1. The sequenced sample was unstimulated CD8+ T cells sorted from spleen or lymph node cells, obtained before intestinal transplant. This CDR3 reads CASSIWDRAGYGYTF. The CDR3 nucleotides read TGTGCCAGTAGTATCTGGGACAGGGCGGGGTATGGCTACACCTTC.